This record concerns one T cell receptor (beta chain) sequence. This clone is a singleton in its sample. Its antigen remains unidentified. No much larger clone exists at a distance of one base, and base qualities are not known. The data stem from a study of cytomegalovirus exposure and HLA in healthy donors (dated by TCRdb to between 2016 and 2019). Regarding the complete study: According to an earlier analysis of 587 of the donors, some 170 million T cells yielded roughly 110 million unique TCR beta sequences and about 280 Gb of sequence data. Approximately 300 gigabases of sequencing data and around 80 million unique TCR sequences made up an early release that covered nearly 650 HLA-typed donors. Among the roughly 400 genotyped donors, around 81% belonged to the genetic ancestry cluster associated with self-reported Caucasian donors. The study aimed to test whether signatures of past pathogen exposure could be identified by cataloging public T cell receptors. Using immunosequencing, the study profiled T cell repertoires from 550 to 750 subjects and related those repertoires to cytomegalovirus serostatus. In addition to the first cohort of approximately 650 subjects, a separate validation cohort of around 110 different subjects was used. High-throughput TCR immunosequencing, statistical association of individual TCRs with disease status, and machine learning were combined to predict cytomegalovirus infection status. A later analysis re-analyzed previously published TCR beta repertoires from 666 donors and added high-resolution HLA genotyping to study TCR occurrence patterns. The later analysis used no new phenotypic data to find candidate immune exposures, relying instead on TCR beta sequences and their occurrence across donors. An earlier analysis of several hundred of the donors used high-throughput TCR beta sequencing to judge whether each TCR beta V gene segment behaved as functional or pseudogenic. Donor age, sex, ethnicity and CMV serostatus were compiled together with the repertoire data. Genome-wide SNP genotypes for about 60% of the 666 donors were used in a later genetic analysis, which treated that subset as a discovery cohort. Every repertoire in the discovery cohort had been generated on one and the same sequencing platform. HLA typing covered class I and class II loci at four-digit resolution. The number of typed donors differed by locus: about 629-630 for A, B, C, DRB1 and DQB1; about 520 for DQA1; 606 for DPA1; and about 450 for DPB1. Because of strong linkage in the cohort, 5 or 6 DR-DQ haplotypes were treated as single units for association and clustering. On average, about 200,000 unique TCR beta nucleotide sequences were sequenced per donor among 300 to 500 genotyped donors of the cohort, with 15% to 20% of those sequences being non-productive. Broad study findings and their caveats: A later analysis found that HLA-associated TCR beta chains were more clonally expanded and had lower generation probabilities than equally common non-associated chains. When HLA alleles, especially DR and DQ, strongly co-occurred, attributing TCR associations to individual alleles was difficult. The authors suggested that the approach could potentially be extended to other disease states and immunological phenotypes. An earlier analysis of some 590 of the donors showed that most TCR beta V segments appeared in productive rearrangements either about 90% or about 30% of the time, which broadly matched IMGT annotations. HLA typing was unavailable for some donors at each locus, so association tests used only the typed subset. The classifier was reported to diagnose cytomegalovirus status with high specificity and sensitivity in both the original cohort and the validation cohort. The sequencing pipeline was judged likely to have produced a cluster of highly shared sequence variants as a technical artifact. A further reported finding was that TCR beta sequences accurately predicted the HLA-A and HLA-B alleles for most subjects in the first cohort. A later genetic analysis associated a missense DCLRE1C variant with V-gene and J-gene trimming of TCR beta chains, and an independent cohort replicated the association. The presence/absence analyses assumed that sequencing depth was roughly uniform across donors, and that assumption may not be true. Most CMV-associated TCR beta chains appeared to be HLA-restricted in a later analysis, and the HLA associations seemed to be driven largely by CMV exposure. Most TCR sequences were seen in very few donors, while some public TCRs were found in many individuals. In this cohort, only TCR beta chains were sequenced, and detectable features were limited by the absence of alpha or paired-chain data. In a later analysis, around 15,000 TCR beta sequences were associated with specific HLA alleles at a false discovery rate of 0.05. The earlier analysis of approximately 540 of the donors excluded 15 to 20 rarely observed V segments, including chromosome 9 orphons, because counts were too low. Three of the identified cytomegalovirus-associated TCR beta chains were confirmed in vitro to be specific for cytomegalovirus antigens. A later analysis reported that several top co-occurrence clusters appeared linked to parvovirus B19, influenza, CMV and Epstein-Barr virus. The study gave a list of about 170 TCR beta chains associated with cytomegalovirus. Compared with the roughly 700-donor mean, donors in an Asian-associated ancestry cluster had fewer N-insertions in productive TCRs, according to a later genetic analysis. Correlated functional status among segregating V segments might be attributable to linkage disequilibrium, but an unknown experimental factor could not be ruled out. In a later analysis, TCR association rates were found to vary across HLA loci, with the most associated TCRs seen for DRB1 alleles and the fewest for HLA-C alleles. The only immune exposure information available for the cohort was CMV serostatus.

The method behind the library was the immunoSEQ multiplex PCR assay. For the multiplex PCR, a mixture combining 60 forward primers for TCR Vbeta segments and 13 reverse primers for TCR Jbeta segments was used. A multiplex PCR assay on genomic DNA amplified the CDR3 region of rearranged TCR beta genes. The Illumina HiSeq System was used to sequence the amplified TCR beta libraries as 87-base-pair reads. As for the authors' bioinformatics: A later analysis counted about 76 million unique TCR beta chains across the 640 or so repertoires, and around 9.9 million of these chains were shared by at least two donors. A nearest-neighbor algorithm error-corrected the raw reads and collapsed the reads into unique sequences, merging closely related sequences to remove PCR and sequencing errors. To assign V, D and J gene segments, CDR3 sequences were aligned to IMGT reference sequences. For a sequence to be retained, a match of at least six nucleotides to both a V gene segment and a J gene segment was required. Rearrangements were called productive when the CDR3 lacked stop codons and stayed in frame with V and J; all others were non-productive. Following IMGT convention, CDR3 was defined as the stretch from the second conserved V-encoded cysteine up to the conserved J-encoded phenylalanine. Sequences without an unambiguous match to a single V gene segment were excluded from the earlier analysis of 450 to 750 of the donors. In an earlier analysis of several hundred of the donors, V segments were called functional above 56.7% productive rearrangements and were called segregating when the between-donor standard deviation exceeded 5%. A statistical classification framework was built to diagnose cytomegalovirus status from the catalog of TCR beta chain sequences. In a later analysis, TCR nucleotide sequences were compared against IMGT/GENE-DB human TR gene sequences so that V and J genes could be assigned. Using the TCRdist pipeline, a later analysis assigned CDR3 sequences along with most-parsimonious VDJ recombination scenarios. In a later analysis, each TCR beta chain was defined by its CDR3 amino acid sequence together with its V-gene family, and reads without a unique V-gene family were excluded. As a way to deal with suspected cross-contamination and a sequencing artifact, a later analysis dropped hundreds of nucleotide sequences that were highly shared and had low generation probability. In a later analysis, a clonal expansion index was calculated for each public chain from normalized within-repertoire ranks of inferred template counts. A later analysis computed generation probabilities with a VDJ recombination model fitted to out-of-frame rearrangements, and checked the results against IGoR. In a later analysis, hypergeometric tests were used to score TCR-TCR, TCR-HLA and TCR-CMV co-occurrence, with a repertoire-size bias correction applied to TCR pairs. A later analysis estimated false discovery rates by permuting HLA or CMV assignments 20 times. In a later analysis, co-occurring TCRs were grouped with DBSCAN, and TCRdist sequence similarity was added when clustering was performed within HLA-allele-positive subsets. Repertoires with fewer than 30,000 or more than 120,000 public chains, plus five repertoires with anomalous nucleotide sharing, were excluded from co-occurrence clustering. TCRdb provides this immuneACCESS table in a form limited to in-frame rearrangements. Some clones are lacking; in checked studies, under half of them reflect an unresolved V gene, and why the rest are absent is not known. Clone size and V and J calls were adopted from that table, with D and trimming inferred from the DNA. Here the sample has some 180,000 clones; more than 65% occur a single time. The top ten clones comprise around 2.6% of the sample.

The cohort consisted of hundreds of healthy bone marrow donors. Cohort members were all nominally healthy when sampled, although unrecorded immune exposures were likely present. The donor tested CMV seronegative and was one of the 352 seronegative cohort members. A peripheral blood sample was provided by each donor, and peripheral blood mononuclear cells were used for TCR beta sequencing. Genomic DNA was extracted from the blood cell samples with the Qiagen DNeasy Blood Extraction Kit. The clonotype was recovered from a female donor in good health and CMV-seronegative. Sequenced material: PBMCs.

The nucleotides are TGTGCCAGCAGCTTGACAGGGGTTGAAAAACTGTTTTTT. This translates into CASSLTGVEKLFF. The chain joins TRBV5-4 to TRBJ1-4, with 7 bases matching TRBD1. According to the germline V gene (reference sequence), CDR1 reads SGHNT and CDR2 reads YYREEE. V and J are trimmed by 1 base and 7 bases, and the gene matches miss 1 base of the junction. The CDR3 contains 13 residues, cysteine and phenylalanine counted. Of the read, only the CDR3 DNA is kept; its 39 bases are in frame from base 1.